A single sample is the source of the 3 T cell receptor beta chains below, sequenced in a study of blood T cell repertoires in COVID-19. Assay: immunoSEQ multiplex PCR; the TCRdb copy retains only in-frame clones and omits some. The repertoire has 250,000 to 400,000 clones, about 91% of them found once; the top ten carry approximately 1.6%. The sequenced sample consisted of peripheral blood. The receptors originated from a woman in her twenties or thirties with COVID-19, enrolled during active disease.

This chain connects TRBV20-1 to TRBJ1-6; D remains ambiguous. Germline-derived CDR1 and CDR2 are DFQATT and SNEGSKA (reference sequence). Trimming removed 3 bases at V and 5 bases at J, with 8 bases between. The CDR3 runs 13 residues. The CDR3 here is CSASRGNNSPLHF. CDR3 in DNA: TGCAGTGCTAGTAGAGGGAATAATTCACCCCTCCACTTT.

This chain links TRBV2 with TRBJ1-5; TRBD1 matches 8 bases. Germline trimming cut 8 bases from V and 4 bases from J; bases unmatched to any gene: 4. This CDR3 region has 13 residues. The germline V gene encodes CDR1 SNHLY and CDR2 FYNNEI. The CDR3 DNA follows: TGTGCCAGCGGGACAGGCCTTAATCAGCCCCAGCATTTT. This encodes CASGTGLNQPQHF.

This clone was recorded only once. The rearrangement links TRBV18 to TRBJ1-4; D is unresolved. CDR1 is KGHSH, CDR2 LQKENI, per germline. This CDR3 comprises 18 residues. V was trimmed by 2 bases and J by 4 bases, leaving 20 bases between them. The DNA for the CDR3 is TGTGCCAGCTCACCAGGAGGATTTTCAGATCCCCATAATGAAAAACTGTTTTTT. Encoded protein: CASSPGGFSDPHNEKLFF. Full variable domain (rest looked up from reference TRBV18 and TRBJ1-4): NAGVMQNPRHLVRRRGQEARLRCSPMKGHSHVYWYRQLPEEGLKFMVYLQKENIIDESGMPKERFSAEFPKEGPSILRIQQVVRGDSAAYFCASSPGGFSDPHNEKLFFGSGTQLSVL.